This T cell receptor beta chain was found in a study of blood T cell repertoires in COVID-19. At the level of the study: The analysed material was cDNA or gDNA that came from T cells, B-cell-depleted T cells, or PBMCs.

Seattle's enrolled individuals joined amid active infection and were then monitored longitudinally. In the study's own analysis: It was from reference gene primer amplification that nucleated cell counts were estimated. Using immunoSEQ multiplex PCR, the repertoire was profiled, and TCRdb retains in-frame clones only, with some absent. V and J calls and clone size are given by that table; D and trimming were obtained from the DNA. Among 150,000 to 200,000 clones listed, around 79% were seen once. CDR3 length: 16 amino acids. V was cut by 8 bases and J by 0 bases, with 19 bases left in between. Germline V gene lookup returns CDR1 SGHTA and CDR2 FQGNSA.

Sequenced sample: peripheral blood. This clonotype was obtained from a woman aged 40 to 50 with COVID-19, enrolled during active disease. The rearrangement links TRBV7-2 to TRBJ1-1; the D gene is possibly TRBD1 (5 bases). CDR3 DNA: TGTGCCAGCGGGGGGAGAGATTCGACCGTGAACACTGAAGCTTTCTTT. Protein: CASGGRDSTVNTEAFF.